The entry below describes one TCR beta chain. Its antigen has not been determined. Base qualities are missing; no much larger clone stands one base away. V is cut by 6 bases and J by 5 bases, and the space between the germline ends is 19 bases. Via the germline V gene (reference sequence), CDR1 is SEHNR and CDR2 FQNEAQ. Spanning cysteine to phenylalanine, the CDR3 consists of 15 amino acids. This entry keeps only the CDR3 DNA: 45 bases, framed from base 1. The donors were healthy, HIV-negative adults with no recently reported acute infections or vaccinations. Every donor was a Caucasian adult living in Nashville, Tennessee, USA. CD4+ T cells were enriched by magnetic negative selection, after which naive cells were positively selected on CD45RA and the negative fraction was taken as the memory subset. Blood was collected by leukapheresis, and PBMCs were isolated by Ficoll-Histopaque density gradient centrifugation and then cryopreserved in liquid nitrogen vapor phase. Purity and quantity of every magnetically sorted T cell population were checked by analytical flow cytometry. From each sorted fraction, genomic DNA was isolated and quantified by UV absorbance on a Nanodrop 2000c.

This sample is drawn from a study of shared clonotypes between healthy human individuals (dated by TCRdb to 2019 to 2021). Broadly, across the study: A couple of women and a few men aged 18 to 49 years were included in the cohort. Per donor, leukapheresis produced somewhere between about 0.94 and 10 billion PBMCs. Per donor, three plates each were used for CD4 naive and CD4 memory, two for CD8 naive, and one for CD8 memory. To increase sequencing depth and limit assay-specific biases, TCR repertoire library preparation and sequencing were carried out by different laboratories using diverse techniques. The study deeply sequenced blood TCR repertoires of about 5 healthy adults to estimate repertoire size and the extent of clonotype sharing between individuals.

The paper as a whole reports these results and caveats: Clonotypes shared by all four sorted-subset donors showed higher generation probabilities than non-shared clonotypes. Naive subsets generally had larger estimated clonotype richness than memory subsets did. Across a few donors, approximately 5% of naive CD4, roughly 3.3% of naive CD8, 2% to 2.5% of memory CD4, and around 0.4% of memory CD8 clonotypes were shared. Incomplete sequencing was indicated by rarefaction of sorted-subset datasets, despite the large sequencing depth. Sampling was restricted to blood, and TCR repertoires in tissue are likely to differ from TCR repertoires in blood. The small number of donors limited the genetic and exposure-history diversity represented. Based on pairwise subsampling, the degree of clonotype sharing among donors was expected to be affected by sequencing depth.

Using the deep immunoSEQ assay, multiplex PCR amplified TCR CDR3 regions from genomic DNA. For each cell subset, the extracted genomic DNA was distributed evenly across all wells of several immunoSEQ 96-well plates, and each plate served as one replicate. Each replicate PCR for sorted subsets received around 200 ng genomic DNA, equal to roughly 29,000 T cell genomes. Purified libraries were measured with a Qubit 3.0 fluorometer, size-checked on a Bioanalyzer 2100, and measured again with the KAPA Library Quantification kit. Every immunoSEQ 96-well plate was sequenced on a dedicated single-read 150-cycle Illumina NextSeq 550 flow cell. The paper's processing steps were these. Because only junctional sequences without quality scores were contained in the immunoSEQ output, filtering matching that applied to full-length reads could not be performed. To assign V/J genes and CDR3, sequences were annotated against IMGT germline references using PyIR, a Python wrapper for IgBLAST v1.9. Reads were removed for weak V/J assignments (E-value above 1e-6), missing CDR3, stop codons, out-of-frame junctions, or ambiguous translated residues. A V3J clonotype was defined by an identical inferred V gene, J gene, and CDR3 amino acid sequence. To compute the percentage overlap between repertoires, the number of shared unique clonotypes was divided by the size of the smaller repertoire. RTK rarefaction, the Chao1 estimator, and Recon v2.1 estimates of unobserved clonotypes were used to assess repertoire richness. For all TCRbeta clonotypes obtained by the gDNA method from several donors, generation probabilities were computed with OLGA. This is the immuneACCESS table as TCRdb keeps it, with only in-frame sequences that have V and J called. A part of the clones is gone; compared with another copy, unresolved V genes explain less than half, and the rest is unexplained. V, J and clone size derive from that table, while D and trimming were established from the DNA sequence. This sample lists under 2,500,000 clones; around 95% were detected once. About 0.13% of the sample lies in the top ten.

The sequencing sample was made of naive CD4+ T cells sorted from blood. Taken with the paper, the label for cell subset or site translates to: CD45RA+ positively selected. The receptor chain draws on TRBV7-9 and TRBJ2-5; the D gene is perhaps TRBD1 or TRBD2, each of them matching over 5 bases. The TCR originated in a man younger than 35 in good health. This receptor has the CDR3 CASRDPRDLWETQYF. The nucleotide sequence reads TGTGCCAGCAGGGACCCCCGGGACCTCTGGGAGACCCAGTACTTC. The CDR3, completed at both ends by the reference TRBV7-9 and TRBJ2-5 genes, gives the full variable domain DTGVSQNPRHKITKRGQNVTFRCDPISEHNRLYWYRQTLGQGPEFLTYFQNEAQLEKSRLLSDRFSAERPKGSFSTLEIQRTEQGDSAMYLCASRDPRDLWETQYFGPGTRLLVL.